This is a list of T cell receptor beta chains from one sample in a study of blood T cell repertoires in COVID-19. This table comes from immunoSEQ multiplex PCR, and its TCRdb copy is limited to in-frame clones, with some not included. The sample holds about 87,000 clones; less than 80% are singletons and the top ten take 3.5% to 4.5%. Material for sequencing was peripheral blood. The receptors originated from a woman aged 45-65 years with acute or convalescent COVID-19. Both conserved end residues are part of each CDR3. D genes are given only for firm matches. Not all rows give a size; the values are once, few, many and, for expanded clones, a class.

size: NA
D: NA
V: TRBV7-2
J: TRBJ1-1
DNA: TGTGCCAGCAGCCCTTGGGCAGGGTGGATTGGTGAAGCTTTCTTT
CDR3: CASSPWAGWIGEAFF

size: NA
D: TRBD2
V: TRBV5-1
J: TRBJ2-5
DNA: TGCGCCAGCAGCCCCGGGACTAGCGGGGGGGCCGAAGAGACCCAGTACTTC
CDR3: CASSPGTSGGAEETQYF

size: few
D: TRBD2
V: TRBV2
J: TRBJ2-3
DNA: TGTGCCAGCAGGAAAGCGGGGACCACAGATACGCAGTATTTT
CDR3: CASRKAGTTDTQYF

size: once
D: NA
V: TRBV27
J: TRBJ2-4
DNA: TGTGCCAGCAGTTTCCTCTCAACGGACAGCAAAAACATTCAGTACTTC
CDR3: CASSFLSTDSKNIQYF

size: NA
D: TRBD1
V: TRBV28
J: TRBJ1-2
DNA: TGTGCCAGCAGTGCTACCATGGACAGGGGGGGCGGCAGGGGCGGCTACACCTTC
CDR3: CASSATMDRGGGRGGYTF

size: NA
D: NA
V: TRBV4-1
J: TRBJ2-5
DNA: TGCGCCAGCAGCCAAGATAATACTAGTGGGCAAGAGACCCAGTACTTC
CDR3: CASSQDNTSGQETQYF

size: NA
D: TRBD1
V: TRBV5-1
J: TRBJ2-7
DNA: TGCGCCAGCAGCTTGGGACAGGGCTCGGCCAACGAGCAGTACTTC
CDR3: CASSLGQGSANEQYF

size: NA
D: TRBD2
V: TRBV30
J: TRBJ2-7
DNA: TGTGCCTGGAGTAGGACTAGCGGAAGCGAGCAGTACTTC
CDR3: CAWSRTSGSEQYF

size: few
D: TRBD1
V: TRBV2
J: TRBJ2-1
DNA: TGTGCCAGCAGAGCTATGGGGACAGGGGATGAGAATGAGCAGTTCTTC
CDR3: CASRAMGTGDENEQFF

size: NA
D: TRBD1
V: TRBV27
J: TRBJ2-7
DNA: TGTGCCAGCATTCTAAGACCCGGGACAGGGGGCTACGAGCAGTACTTC
CDR3: CASILRPGTGGYEQYF

size: many
D: NA
V: TRBV28
J: TRBJ1-5
DNA: TGTGCCAGCAGTTCCGGTAGCAATCAGCCCCAGCATTTT
CDR3: CASSSGSNQPQHF

size: few
D: NA
V: TRBV5-6
J: TRBJ2-1
DNA: TGTGCCAGCAGCTCTCGGGACTCCAATCCGTTTGGTGAGCAGTTCTTC
CDR3: CASSSRDSNPFGEQFF

size: NA
D: NA
V: TRBV7-9
J: TRBJ1-6
DNA: TGTGCCAGCAGCTCACCTGGTGGGGGCTCACCCCTCCACTTT
CDR3: CASSSPGGGSPLHF

size: NA
D: NA
V: TRBV24-1
J: TRBJ1-5
DNA: TGTGCCACCAGTGACCGGTGGGGGGATCAGCCCCAGCATTTT
CDR3: CATSDRWGDQPQHF

size: NA
D: NA
V: TRBV4-3
J: TRBJ2-7
DNA: TGCGCCAGCTCGCAACGGGTGAGCTCCTACGAGCAGTACTTC
CDR3: CASSQRVSSYEQYF

size: NA
D: NA
V: TRBV11-2
J: TRBJ2-6
DNA: TGTGCCAGCGGCAAGTTAGCCGGGGCCAACGTCCTGACTTTC
CDR3: CASGKLAGANVLTF

size: few
D: TRBD2
V: TRBV5-8
J: TRBJ2-1
DNA: TGTGCCAGCAGCTTGACATTTTGGGGGGGTGGAGAGCAGTTCTTC
CDR3: CASSLTFWGGGEQFF